This T cell receptor (beta chain) was sequenced in a study of T cell responses to AZD1222 COVID-19 vaccine. Study-wide points: In the spike-specific TCR repertoire, nearly half reportedly target unmutated variant regions. Spike-spanning, vaccine-associated CD4 TCRs were dominant at 160-218 and 743-854. Spike-specific TCR breadth rose after two AZD1222 doses, and depth rose as well. The sample set comprised mostly white British donors with more females, and clonal diversity was possibly underestimated.

Turning to this clone: The antigen remains unidentified.

The CDR3 contains 13 residues. The V end lost 4 bases, the J end lost 0 bases, and 8 bases lay between the germline ends. Germline V gene data show CDR1 as SQVTM and CDR2 as ANQGSEA. Some clones are missing from TCRdb's copy, which holds only in-frame ones; the method was immunoSEQ multiplex PCR. The sample has around 180,000 clones; 85% to 90% are singletons. The clonotype comes from an adult in good health. The starting material was peripheral blood, obtained on day 0 of AZD1222 vaccination. The chain is built from TRBV29-1 and TRBJ2-3; D is tentatively TRBD1 or TRBD2 (5 bases each). CDR3 in amino acids: CSVGWGSTDTQYF. CDR3 DNA sequence: TGCAGCGTTGGCTGGGGGAGCACAGATACGCAGTATTTT.